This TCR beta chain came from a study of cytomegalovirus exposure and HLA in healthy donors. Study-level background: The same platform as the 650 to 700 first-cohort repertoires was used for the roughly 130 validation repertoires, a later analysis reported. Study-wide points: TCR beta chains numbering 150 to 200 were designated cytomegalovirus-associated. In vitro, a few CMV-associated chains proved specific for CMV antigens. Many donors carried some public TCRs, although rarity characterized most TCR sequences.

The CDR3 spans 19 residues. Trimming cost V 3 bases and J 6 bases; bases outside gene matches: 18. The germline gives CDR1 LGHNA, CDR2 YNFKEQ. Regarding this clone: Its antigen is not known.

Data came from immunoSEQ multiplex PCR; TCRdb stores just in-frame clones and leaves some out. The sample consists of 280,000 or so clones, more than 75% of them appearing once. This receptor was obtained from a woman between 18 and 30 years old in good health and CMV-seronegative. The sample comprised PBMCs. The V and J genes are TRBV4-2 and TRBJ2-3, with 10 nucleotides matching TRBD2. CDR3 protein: CASSQYRVASGGNRDTQYF. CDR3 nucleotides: TGTGCCAGCAGCCAGTACCGGGTGGCTAGCGGGGGTAATCGGGATACGCAGTATTTT.